These 31 T cell receptor beta chains were all obtained from the same sample, sequenced in a study of control samples from healthy donors and cancer patients. Sequencing was performed with immunoSEQ multiplex PCR; in TCRdb, only in-frame clones are kept and a portion is missing. The table records 130,000 or so clones, just under 90% of them present only once. The specimen sequenced was blood. Source of these receptors: a man younger than 40 in good health.

The chain recombines TRBV29-1 with TRBJ1-3, with TRBD1 as a possible D gene (5 bases). The CDR3 sequence is 15 residues long. V lost 0 bases and J 2 bases, leaving 11 bases between the germline ends. Germline-derived CDR1 and CDR2 are SQVTM and ANQGSEA. The CDR3 DNA reads TGCAGCGTTGAAGATTCTAGCAGGGCTGGAAACACCATATATTTT. Translation: CSVEDSSRAGNTIYF.

This chain joins TRBV6-1 and TRBJ1-5; D ambiguous. The CDR3 has 18 residues. The V end was cut by 4 bases, the J end by 1 base, with 20 bases between. Germline loops: CDR1 MNHNS, CDR2 SASEGT. DNA of the CDR3: TGTGCCAGCAGTGGACTTTTCGCCGGGTCTGAAAGCAATCAGCCCCAGCATTTT. It specifies CASSGLFAGSESNQPQHF.

V and J are TRBV7-2 and TRBJ1-6; no definite D call. Trimming stripped 1 base from V and 9 bases from J, with 7 bases between. The CDR3 is made up of 13 amino acids. Germline assignment: CDR1 SGHTA and CDR2 FQGNSA. The CDR3: CASSLVVRSPLHF. The DNA for the CDR3 is TGTGCCAGCAGCTTAGTGGTCCGTTCACCCCTCCACTTT. The variable domain in full, with the rest retrieved from reference TRBV7-2 and TRBJ1-6, is GAGVSQSPSNKVTEKGKDVELRCDPISGHTALYWYRQSLGQGLEFLIYFQGNSAPDKSGLPSDRFSAERTGGSVSTLTIQRTQQEDSAVYLCASSLVVRSPLHFGNGTRLTVT.

The rearrangement links TRBV5-1 to TRBJ1-1; 8 bases align to TRBD1. CDR1 is SGHRS and CDR2 is YFSETQ in the germline V gene. V gave up 0 bases and J gave up 0 bases; unmatched junction bases: 4. This CDR3 is 16 amino acids long. The CDR3 nucleotides read TGCGCCAGCAGCTTGGGACAGGGGAACCTGAACACTGAAGCTTTCTTT. This sequence encodes CASSLGQGNLNTEAFF.

The rearrangement joins TRBV5-8 to TRBJ2-3, with no clear D. The CDR3 is made up of 11 amino acids. V was cut by 2 bases and J by 2 bases, with 0 bases left in between. The germline V gene has CDR1 SGHTS and CDR2 YDEGEE. The CDR3 here is CASSFTDTQYF. DNA of the CDR3: TGTGCCAGCAGCTTCACAGATACGCAGTATTTT.

This chain links TRBV18 with TRBJ2-3, with a possible D match to TRBD1 (6 bases). V shed 3 bases and J shed 5 bases, with 9 bases lying between them. The CDR3 loop spans 13 amino acids. Germline V CDR1 and CDR2: KGHSH, LQKENI. The CDR3 DNA reads as TGTGCCAGCTCACCCTACAGGGAAGATACGCAGTATTTT. Translating gives CASSPYREDTQYF. Combining the CDR3 with reference TRBV18 and TRBJ2-3 gives the whole variable domain NAGVMQNPRHLVRRRGQEARLRCSPMKGHSHVYWYRQLPEEGLKFMVYLQKENIIDESGMPKERFSAEFPKEGPSILRIQQVVRGDSAAYFCASSPYREDTQYFGPGTRLTVL.

The gene calls are TRBV10-3 and TRBJ1-1; D is undetermined. V was pared by 6 bases and J by 5 bases, with 13 bases between. Germline CDR1 reads ENHRY; CDR2 reads SYGVKD. CDR3 length: 13 amino acids. CDR3: CAIRDEVGTEAFF. CDR3 DNA sequence: TGTGCCATCAGGGACGAAGTTGGGACTGAAGCTTTCTTT.

The CDR3: CASSFGHQNTEAFF. The CDR3 DNA sequence: TGTGCCAGCAGCTTTGGACACCAGAACACTGAAGCTTTCTTT. The gene calls are TRBV7-6 and TRBJ1-1, with a tentative D call TRBD1 (5 bases). V lost 3 bases and J 1 base, leaving 9 bases between the germline ends. Germline V gene lookup returns CDR1 SGHVS and CDR2 FNYEAQ. The length of the CDR3 is 14 residues. The full variable domain, rest sourced from reference TRBV7-6 and TRBJ1-1, is GAGVSQSPRYKVTKRGQDVALRCDPISGHVSLYWYRQALGQGPEFLTYFNYEAQQDKSGLPNDRFSAERPEGSISTLTIQRTEQRDSAMYRCASSFGHQNTEAFFGQGTRLTVV.

This sequence joins TRBV28 and TRBJ1-5, with 10 bases identical to TRBD1. J gave up 10 bases and V 6 bases, and 15 bases lay outside the gene matches. Germline values: CDR1 MDHEN, CDR2 SYDVKM. The CDR3 loop spans 16 amino acids. Here the CDR3 DNA reads TGTGCCAGCAGACTCCCAGGGACAGGGGTTCCCAGCCCCCAGCATTTT. Protein product: CASRLPGTGVPSPQHF. Drawing the rest from reference TRBV28 and TRBJ1-5, the complete variable domain is DVKVTQSSRYLVKRTGEKVFLECVQDMDHENMFWYRQDPGLGLRLIYFSYDVKMKEKGDIPEGYSVSREKKERFSLILESASTNQTSMYLCASRLPGTGVPSPQHFGDGTRLSIL.

The chain combines TRBV6-1 with TRBJ1-4; D gene unclear. This CDR3 has 14 amino acids. Trimming shortened V by 1 base and J by 0 bases, and 3 bases separated the two germline ends. Germline V gene data show CDR1 as MNHNS and CDR2 as SASEGT. CDR3 sequence reads: CASSEGATNEKLFF. The CDR3 DNA sequence: TGTGCCAGCAGTGAAGGTGCAACTAATGAAAAACTGTTTTTT.

This clone was seen a handful of times. The rearrangement uses TRBV3-1 (or the pseudogene TRBV3-2) and TRBJ1-6, with D unclear. The CDR3 is made up of 14 amino acids. V was clipped by 0 bases and J by 7 bases, with 7 bases between them. Germline V gene lookup returns CDR1 LGHDT and CDR2 YNNKEL (reference sequence). The DNA for the CDR3 is TGTGCCAGCAGCCAAGATCCCGGGAATTCACCCCTCCACTTT. Residues: CASSQDPGNSPLHF.

V and J are TRBV7-2 and TRBJ2-3, with 12 bases aligning to TRBD2. V trimming: 8 bases; J trimming: 5 bases; junction bases outside the gene matches: 8. The CDR3 covers 15 residues. The germline CDR1 and CDR2 sequences are SGHTA and FQGNSA. CDR3 nucleotide sequence: TGTGCCAGCGCTCTAGCGGGGGGGCCAGTAGATACGCAGTATTTT. It is translated as CASALAGGPVDTQYF.

This chain connects TRBV19 to TRBJ1-2; 7 bases line up with TRBD1. The CDR3 extends over 16 amino acids. V gave up 4 bases and J gave up 1 base; unmatched junction bases: 9. In germline, CDR1 is LNHDA, CDR2 SQIVND (reference sequence). CDR3 bases: TGTGCCAGTAGTAACCCCGGACAGGTCATTAACTATGGCTACACCTTC. Translation gives CASSNPGQVINYGYTF. Complete variable domain (other parts from reference TRBV19 and TRBJ1-2): DGGITQSPKYLFRKEGQNVTLSCEQNLNHDAMYWYRQDPGQGLRLIYYSQIVNDFQKGDIAEGYSVSREKKESFPLTVTSAQKNPTAFYLCASSNPGQVINYGYTFGSGTRLTVV.

V is TRBV10-3 and J is TRBJ2-3; weak D call: TRBD2 (6 bases). Germline assignment: CDR1 ENHRY and CDR2 SYGVKD. V shed 3 bases and J shed 4 bases, with 14 bases lying between them. The CDR3 runs to 15 residues. The CDR3 reads CAISDEAGSPDTQYF. The DNA for the CDR3 is TGTGCCATCAGTGATGAGGCGGGGAGCCCAGATACGCAGTATTTT.

The chain links TRBV5-1 to TRBJ2-3; TRBD1 matches 8 bases. Trimming at V came to 3 bases and at J to 2 bases, leaving 5 bases not matched to a gene. From germline, CDR1 is SGHRS and CDR2 YFSETQ. The CDR3 covers 15 residues. This CDR3 reads CASSYGTGYTDTQYF. CDR3 bases: TGCGCCAGCAGCTATGGGACAGGCTACACAGATACGCAGTATTTT.

V is TRBV4-2 and J is TRBJ1-5; weak D call: TRBD1 (6 bases). V was pared by 4 bases and J by 6 bases, with 19 bases between. The CDR3 covers 16 residues. Germline V CDR1 and CDR2: LGHNA, YNFKEQ. The CDR3 loop reads CASSPSNQGTSQPQHF. CDR3 bases: TGTGCCAGCAGCCCAAGTAATCAGGGGACGAGTCAGCCCCAGCATTTT.

This chain joins TRBV19 and TRBJ1-5; no clear D. Germline V CDR1 and CDR2: LNHDA, SQIVND (reference sequence). This CDR3 has 13 amino acids. Trimming removed 1 base at V and 7 bases at J, with 8 bases between. CDR3 nucleotides: TGTGCCAGTAGTATAGCGGGCCGACAGCCCCAGCATTTT. This sequence encodes CASSIAGRQPQHF.

V gene TRBV6-5 combines with J gene TRBJ1-5; 7 nucleotides align to TRBD1. CDR3 size: 13 residues. V lost 7 bases to trimming and J lost 3 bases; unmatched junction nucleotides: 3. Looked up from germline, CDR1 is MNHEY and CDR2 is SVGAGI. CDR3 sequence: CASIDRANQPQHF. CDR3 bases: TGTGCCAGCATCGACAGGGCCAATCAGCCCCAGCATTTT.

V usage is TRBV2 and J usage is TRBJ2-2, with 7 bases fitting TRBD1. V gave up 5 bases and J gave up 1 base; unmatched junction bases: 4. Per germline, CDR1 SNHLY and CDR2 FYNNEI. The CDR3 sequence is 15 residues long. In DNA form, the CDR3 reads TGTGCCAGCAGTCCCGGGACAGTGAACACCGGGGAGCTGTTTTTT. It is translated as CASSPGTVNTGELFF. Supplemented by reference TRBV2 and TRBJ2-2, the full variable domain reads EPEVTQTPSHQVTQMGQEVILRCVPISNHLYFYWYRQILGQKVEFLVSFYNNEISEKSEIFDDQFSVERPDGSNFTLKIRSTKLEDSAMYFCASSPGTVNTGELFFGEGSRLTVL.

The gene calls are TRBV5-1 and TRBJ2-1; 8 bases agree with TRBD2. The junction had 5 bases not matched to a gene; V was cut back by 3 bases and J by 6 bases. The CDR3 runs 14 residues. Germline CDR1 and CDR2: SGHRS and YFSETQ. In DNA, the CDR3 is TGCGCCAGCAGCTGGAGCGGGGGAGGCAATGAGCAGTTCTTC. Translation: CASSWSGGGNEQFF.

The chain recombines TRBV2 with TRBJ1-5; D perhaps matches TRBD1 (6 bases). V was shortened by 3 bases and J by 7 bases, with 13 bases between the two germline ends. Germline values: CDR1 SNHLY, CDR2 FYNNEI. The CDR3 is 14 residues long. The DNA of the CDR3 is TGTGCCAGCAGTGACTACAGGGCTGGGCAGCCCCAGCATTTT. Residues: CASSDYRAGQPQHF.

The genes are TRBV5-1 and TRBJ1-1; D is possibly TRBD1 (5 bases). Germline V gene lookup returns CDR1 SGHRS and CDR2 YFSETQ. This CDR3 contains 14 residues. V was trimmed by 4 bases and J by 11 bases, leaving 21 bases between them. CDR3: CASSPWTFPEGAFF. Here the CDR3 DNA reads TGCGCCAGCAGCCCCTGGACGTTCCCCGAGGGGGCTTTCTTT.

The chain joins TRBV27 to TRBJ1-5; the D is unclear. V was pared by 6 bases and J by 4 bases, with 10 bases between. CDR3 length: 13 amino acids. The germline gives CDR1 MNHEY, CDR2 SMNVEV (reference sequence). The CDR3 coding sequence is TGTGCCAGCAGCACCAAAGGGAATCAGCCCCAGCATTTT. Protein product: CASSTKGNQPQHF.

This rearrangement joins TRBV9 to TRBJ2-5, with 11 bases matching TRBD1. CDR1 is SGDLS and CDR2 is YYNGEE in the germline V gene. V was pared by 0 bases and J by 4 bases, with 11 bases of the junction left unmatched. The CDR3 spans 18 residues. The CDR3 nucleotides are TGTGCCAGCAGCGTAGCTCTCTCCGCCGGGACAGGGGGAGAGACCCAGTACTTC. It translates to CASSVALSAGTGGETQYF.

The V gene is TRBV19, the J gene TRBJ2-7; 10 positions match TRBD1. This CDR3 is built from 16 residues. Germline V gene data show CDR1 as LNHDA and CDR2 as SQIVND (reference sequence). Germline trimming cut 0 bases from V and 7 bases from J; bases unmatched to any gene: 9. This CDR3 reads CASSIDPGTGVREQYF. For the CDR3, the DNA is TGTGCCAGTAGTATAGATCCTGGGACAGGGGTTCGGGAGCAGTACTTC.

This clone was observed a single time. The chain employs TRBV19 and TRBJ1-1; D may be TRBD1 (6 bases). Germline CDR1 and CDR2: LNHDA and SQIVND (reference sequence). This CDR3 is 13 amino acids long. V lost 6 bases and J 7 bases, leaving 15 bases between the germline ends. Written as DNA, the CDR3 is TGTGCCAGTAGAGAACGGGGGGCGGTTGAAGCTTTCTTT. Translation: CASRERGAVEAFF.

The V and J genes are TRBV7-2 and TRBJ1-6; no clear D. Germline V lookup: CDR1 SGHTA, CDR2 FQGNSA. V lost 4 bases and J lost 11, with 12 bases in between. The CDR3 is 13 residues long. For the CDR3, the DNA is TGTGCCAGCAGCTGGAAGCAGTTTACACCCCTCCACTTT. Protein product: CASSWKQFTPLHF.

This chain joins TRBV5-1 and TRBJ1-4, with 7 bases aligning to TRBD1. V lost 1 base, J lost 3 bases, and 6 bases stayed unmatched. CDR1 SGHRS and CDR2 YFSETQ come from the germline V gene. The CDR3 is made up of 16 amino acids. As DNA, the CDR3 is TGCGCCAGCAGCTTGCTTGGGGGGACAGCTAATGAAAAACTGTTTTTT. Translation: CASSLLGGTANEKLFF.

The gene calls are TRBV6-5 and TRBJ1-6; 7 bases are a match to TRBD1. The V gene end was trimmed by 6 bases and the J gene end by 9 bases; junction bases not matched to a gene: 8. The CDR3 sequence is 14 residues long. The V gene's germline CDR1 is MNHEY and CDR2 SVGAGI. DNA for the CDR3: TGTGCCAGCAGAGACAGGGTTTCGATTTCACCCCTCCACTTT. This sequence encodes CASRDRVSISPLHF.

The chain has TRBV12-3 or TRBV12-4 and TRBJ2-7; weak D call: TRBD2 (6 bases). The CDR3 sequence is 13 residues long. V lost 4 bases and J lost 3, with 10 bases in between. In nucleotides, the CDR3 is TGTGCCAGCAGTTCCAGGGAGGTCTACGAGCAGTACGTC. Translated, it gives CASSSREVYEQYV.

The rearrangement uses TRBV24-1 and TRBJ2-1; D perhaps matches TRBD1 (6 bases). The CDR3 is made up of 16 amino acids. V was shortened by 4 bases and J by 0 bases, with 12 bases between the two germline ends. Per germline, CDR1 KGHDR and CDR2 SFDVKD. CDR3 nucleotides: TGTGCCACCAGTGAATCAACAGGGAGCTCCTACAATGAGCAGTTCTTC. Its translation: CATSESTGSSYNEQFF.